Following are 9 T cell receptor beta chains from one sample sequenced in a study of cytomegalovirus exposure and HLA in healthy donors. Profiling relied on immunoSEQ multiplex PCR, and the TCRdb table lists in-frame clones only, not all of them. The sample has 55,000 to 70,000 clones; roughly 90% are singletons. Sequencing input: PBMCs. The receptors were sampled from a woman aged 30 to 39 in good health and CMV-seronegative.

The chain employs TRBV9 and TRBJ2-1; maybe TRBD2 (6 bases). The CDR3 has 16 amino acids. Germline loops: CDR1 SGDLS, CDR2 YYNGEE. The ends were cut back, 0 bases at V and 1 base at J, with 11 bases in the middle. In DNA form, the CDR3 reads TGTGCCAGCAGCGTAGGTCTGGGACTTTCCTACAATGAGCAGTTCTTC. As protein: CASSVGLGLSYNEQFF.

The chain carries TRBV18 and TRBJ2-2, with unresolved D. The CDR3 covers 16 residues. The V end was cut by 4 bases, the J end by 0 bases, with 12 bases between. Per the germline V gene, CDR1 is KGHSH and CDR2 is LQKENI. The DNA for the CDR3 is TGTGCCAGCTCACAAGGCAGGTTCGCGAACACCGGGGAGCTGTTTTTT. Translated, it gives CASSQGRFANTGELFF.

DNA for the CDR3: TGTGCCAGCAGTTTCGGGCTAGCCCCCGGGGAGCTGTTTTTT. Its translation: CASSFGLAPGELFF. This chain joins TRBV27 and TRBJ2-2; D may be TRBD2 (5 bases). The CDR3 covers 14 residues. Germline lookup yields CDR1 MNHEY and CDR2 SMNVEV (reference sequence). Trimming took 3 bases from V and 6 from J, leaving 11 bases between them.

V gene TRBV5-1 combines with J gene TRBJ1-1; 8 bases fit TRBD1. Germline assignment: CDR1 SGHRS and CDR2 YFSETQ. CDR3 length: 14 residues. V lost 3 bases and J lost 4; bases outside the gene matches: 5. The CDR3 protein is CASSSRTGSTEAFF. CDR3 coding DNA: TGCGCCAGCAGCTCCAGGACAGGGAGCACTGAAGCTTTCTTT.

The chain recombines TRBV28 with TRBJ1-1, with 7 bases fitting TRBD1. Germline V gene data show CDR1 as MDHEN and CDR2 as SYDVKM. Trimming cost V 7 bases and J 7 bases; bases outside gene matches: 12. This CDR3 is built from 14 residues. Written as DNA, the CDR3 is TGTGCCAGCACCCTGTCCCGGGACAGAATTGAAGCTTTCTTT. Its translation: CASTLSRDRIEAFF. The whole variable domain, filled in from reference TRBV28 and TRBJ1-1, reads DVKVTQSSRYLVKRTGEKVFLECVQDMDHENMFWYRQDPGLGLRLIYFSYDVKMKEKGDIPEGYSVSREKKERFSLILESASTNQTSMYLCASTLSRDRIEAFFGQGTRLTVV.

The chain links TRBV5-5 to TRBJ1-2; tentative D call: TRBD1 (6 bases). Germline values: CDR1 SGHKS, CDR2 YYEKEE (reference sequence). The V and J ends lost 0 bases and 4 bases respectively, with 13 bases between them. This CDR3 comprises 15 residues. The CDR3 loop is CASSLDYRDSYGYTF. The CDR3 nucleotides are TGTGCCAGCAGCTTGGACTACAGGGATAGCTATGGCTACACCTTC. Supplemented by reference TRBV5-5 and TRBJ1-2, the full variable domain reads DAGVTQSPTHLIKTRGQQVTLRCSPISGHKSVSWYQQVLGQGPQFIFQYYEKEERGRGNFPDRFSARQFPNYSSELNVNALLLGDSALYLCASSLDYRDSYGYTFGSGTRLTVV.

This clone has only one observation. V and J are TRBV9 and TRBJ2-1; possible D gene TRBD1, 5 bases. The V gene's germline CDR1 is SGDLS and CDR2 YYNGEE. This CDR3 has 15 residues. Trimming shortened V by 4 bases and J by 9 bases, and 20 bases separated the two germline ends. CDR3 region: CASSPRAVGRGEQFF. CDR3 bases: TGTGCCAGCAGCCCCCGGGCGGTGGGAAGGGGTGAGCAGTTCTTC.

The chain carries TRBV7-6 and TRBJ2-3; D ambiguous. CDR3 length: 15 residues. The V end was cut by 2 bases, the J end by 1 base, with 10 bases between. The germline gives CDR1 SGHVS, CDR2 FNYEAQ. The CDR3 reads CASSLTPSGTDTQYF. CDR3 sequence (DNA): TGTGCCAGCAGCTTAACTCCCTCGGGCACAGATACGCAGTATTTT. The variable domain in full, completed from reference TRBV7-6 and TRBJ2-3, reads GAGVSQSPRYKVTKRGQDVALRCDPISGHVSLYWYRQALGQGPEFLTYFNYEAQQDKSGLPNDRFSAERPEGSISTLTIQRTEQRDSAMYRCASSLTPSGTDTQYFGPGTRLTVL.

CDR3: CASSFGGYEQYF. CDR3 sequence (DNA): TGTGCCAGCAGCTTCGGGGGGTACGAGCAGTACTTC. The J gene is TRBJ2-7, the V gene TRBV11-3; TRBD2 matches at 7 bases. The germline gives CDR1 SGHNT, CDR2 YENEEA. The J segment lost 4 bases and the V segment lost 3 bases, leaving 0 bases of the junction unmatched. This CDR3 has 12 amino acids.